The clone carrying this T cell receptor (beta chain) showed up many times. The antigen is unknown. Per germline, CDR1 LGHNA and CDR2 YSLEER. Trimming pared 0 bases from V and 2 bases from J, leaving 4 bases between. The CDR3 is 13 amino acids. This sample stems from a study of T cells in Graves' hyperthyroidism and ophthalmopathy. Findings of the study overall: Most clonotypes that expanded in the thyroid above 0.001 also showed up in blood.

RNA transcripts yielded amplified TCR beta CDR3 regions. The TCR CDR3 was amplified in a first-round RT-PCR using the HTBI primer set. One entry per CDR3 protein results from TCRdb running MiXCR on the multiplex PCR reads. The sample has hundreds of thousands of distinct CDR3 sequences, 14% to 15% seen once. The material sequenced was blood. The receptor was isolated from a woman between 40 and 50 years old with Graves' ophthalmopathy. This chain links TRBV4-3 with TRBJ1-2; D is unclear. The CDR3 is CASSQDGNYGYTF. CDR3 nucleotide sequence: TGCGCCAGCAGCCAAGACGGGAACTATGGCTACACCTTC.